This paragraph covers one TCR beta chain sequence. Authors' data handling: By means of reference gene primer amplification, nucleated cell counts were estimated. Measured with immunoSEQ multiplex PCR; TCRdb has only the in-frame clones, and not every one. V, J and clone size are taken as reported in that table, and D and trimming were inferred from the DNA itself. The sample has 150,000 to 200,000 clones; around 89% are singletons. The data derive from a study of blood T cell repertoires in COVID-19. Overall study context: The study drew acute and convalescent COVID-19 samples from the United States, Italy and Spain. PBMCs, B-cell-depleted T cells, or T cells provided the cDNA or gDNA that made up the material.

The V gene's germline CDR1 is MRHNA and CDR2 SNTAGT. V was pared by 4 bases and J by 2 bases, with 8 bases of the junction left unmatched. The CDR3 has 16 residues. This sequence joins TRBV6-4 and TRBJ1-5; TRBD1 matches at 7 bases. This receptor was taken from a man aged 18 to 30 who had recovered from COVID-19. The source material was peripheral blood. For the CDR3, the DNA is TGTGCCAGCAGTGTCCTCGACAGGGTAGGCAATCAGCCCCAGCATTTT. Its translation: CASSVLDRVGNQPQHF.